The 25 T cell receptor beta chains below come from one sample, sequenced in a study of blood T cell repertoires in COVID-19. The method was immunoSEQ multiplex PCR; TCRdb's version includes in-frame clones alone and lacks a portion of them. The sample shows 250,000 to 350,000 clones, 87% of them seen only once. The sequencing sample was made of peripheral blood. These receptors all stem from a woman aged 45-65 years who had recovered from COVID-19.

CDR3 residues: CASSLESHMGGTQYF. Here the CDR3 DNA reads TGTGCCAGCAGCTTAGAATCCCATATGGGGGGGACCCAGTACTTC. The chain is built from TRBV11-2 and TRBJ2-5; TRBD2 might be the D (6 bases). The CDR3 totals 15 residues. V was shortened by 0 bases and J by 7 bases, with 15 bases between the two germline ends. Germline V gene sequence: CDR1 SGHAT, CDR2 FQNNGV. Looking up the rest from reference TRBV11-2 and TRBJ2-5 gives the full variable domain: EAGVAQSPRYKIIEKRQSVAFWCNPISGHATLYWYQQILGQGPKLLIQFQNNGVVDDSQLPKDRFSAERLKGVDSTLKIQPAKLEDSAVYLCASSLESHMGGTQYFGPGTRLLVL.

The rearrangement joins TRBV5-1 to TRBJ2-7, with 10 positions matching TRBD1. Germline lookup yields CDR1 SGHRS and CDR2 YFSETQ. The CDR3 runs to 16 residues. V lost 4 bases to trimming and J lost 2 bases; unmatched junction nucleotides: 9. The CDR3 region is CASSTNRDRGPYEQYF. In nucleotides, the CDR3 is TGCGCCAGCAGCACAAACCGGGACAGGGGACCCTACGAGCAGTACTTC.

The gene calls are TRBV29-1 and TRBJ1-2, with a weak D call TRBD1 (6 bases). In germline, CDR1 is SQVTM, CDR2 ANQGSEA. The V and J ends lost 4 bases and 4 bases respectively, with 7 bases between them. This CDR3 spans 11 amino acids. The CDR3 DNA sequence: TGCAGCGTTGGGACAGTCTATGGCTACACCTTC. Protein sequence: CSVGTVYGYTF.

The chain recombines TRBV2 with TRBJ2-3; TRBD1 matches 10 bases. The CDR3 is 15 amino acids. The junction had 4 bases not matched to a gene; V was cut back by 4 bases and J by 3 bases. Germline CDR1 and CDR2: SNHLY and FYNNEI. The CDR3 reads CASSGGQGRTDTQYF. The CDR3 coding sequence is TGTGCCAGCAGTGGGGGACAGGGGAGGACAGATACGCAGTATTTT.

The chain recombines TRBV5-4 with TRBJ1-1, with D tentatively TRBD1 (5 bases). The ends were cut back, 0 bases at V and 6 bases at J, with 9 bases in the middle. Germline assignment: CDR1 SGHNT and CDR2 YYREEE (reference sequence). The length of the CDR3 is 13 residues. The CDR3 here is CASSLAGIAEAFF. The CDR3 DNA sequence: TGTGCCAGCAGCTTGGCAGGGATCGCTGAAGCTTTCTTT.

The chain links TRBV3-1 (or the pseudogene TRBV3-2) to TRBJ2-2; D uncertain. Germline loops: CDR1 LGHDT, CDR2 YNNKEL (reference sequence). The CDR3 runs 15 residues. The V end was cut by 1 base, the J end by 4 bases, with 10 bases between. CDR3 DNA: TGTGCCAGCAGCCAAGGGTATGGGCCCACCGGGGAGCTGTTTTTT. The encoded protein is CASSQGYGPTGELFF.

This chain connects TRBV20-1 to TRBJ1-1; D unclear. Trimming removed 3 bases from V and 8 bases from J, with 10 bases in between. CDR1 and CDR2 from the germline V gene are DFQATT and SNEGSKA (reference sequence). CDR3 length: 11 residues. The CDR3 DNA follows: TGCAGTGCTAGTATTACGGGAGAAGCTTTCTTT. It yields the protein CSASITGEAFF.

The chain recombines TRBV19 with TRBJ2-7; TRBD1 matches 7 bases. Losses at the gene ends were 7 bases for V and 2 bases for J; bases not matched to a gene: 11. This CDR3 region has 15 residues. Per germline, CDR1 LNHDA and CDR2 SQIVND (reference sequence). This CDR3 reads CASTPGQATTYEQYF. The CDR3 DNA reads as TGTGCCAGTACCCCTGGACAGGCTACTACCTACGAGCAGTACTTC.

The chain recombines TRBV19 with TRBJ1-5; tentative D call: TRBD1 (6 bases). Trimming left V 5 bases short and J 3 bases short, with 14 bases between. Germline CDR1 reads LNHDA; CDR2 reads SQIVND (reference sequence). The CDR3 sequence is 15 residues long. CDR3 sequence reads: CASSLGGPFNQPQHF. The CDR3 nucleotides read TGTGCCAGTAGTCTGGGGGGGCCCTTCAATCAGCCCCAGCATTTT.

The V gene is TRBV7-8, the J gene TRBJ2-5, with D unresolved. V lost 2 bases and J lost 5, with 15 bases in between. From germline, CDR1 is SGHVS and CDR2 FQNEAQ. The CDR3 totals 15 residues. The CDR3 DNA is TGTGCCAGCAGCTTAAATACAGCTCCCCTTGAGACCCAGTACTTC. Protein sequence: CASSLNTAPLETQYF.

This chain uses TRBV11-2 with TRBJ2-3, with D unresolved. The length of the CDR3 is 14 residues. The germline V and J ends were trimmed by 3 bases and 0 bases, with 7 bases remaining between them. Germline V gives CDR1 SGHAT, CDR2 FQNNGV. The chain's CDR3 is CASSFLQSTDTQYF. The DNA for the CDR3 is TGTGCCAGCAGCTTTTTACAGAGCACAGATACGCAGTATTTT.

CDR3 amino acids: CSARVRNGYTF. The CDR3 DNA follows: TGCAGTGCTAGAGTGAGGAATGGCTACACCTTC. The chain joins TRBV20-1 to TRBJ1-2, with unresolved D. V was trimmed by 1 base and J by 6 bases, leaving 6 bases between them. The CDR3 contains 11 residues. Germline CDR1 and CDR2: DFQATT and SNEGSKA (reference sequence).

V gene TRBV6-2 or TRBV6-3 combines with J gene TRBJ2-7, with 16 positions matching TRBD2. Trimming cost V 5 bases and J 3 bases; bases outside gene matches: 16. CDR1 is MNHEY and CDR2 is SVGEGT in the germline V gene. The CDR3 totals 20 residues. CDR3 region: CASSRPTGTSGRARHYEQYF. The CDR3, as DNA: TGTGCCAGCAGTAGACCCACCGGGACTAGCGGGAGGGCCCGACACTACGAGCAGTACTTC.

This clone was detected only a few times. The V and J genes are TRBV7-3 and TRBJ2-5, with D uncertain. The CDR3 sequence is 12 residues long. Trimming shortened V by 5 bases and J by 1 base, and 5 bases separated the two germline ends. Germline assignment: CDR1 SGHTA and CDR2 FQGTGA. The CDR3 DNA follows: TGTGCCAGCAGCCCCCGCCAAGAGACCCAGTACTTC. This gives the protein CASSPRQETQYF.

Here the CDR3 reads CASSHPRQGFYTF. The CDR3 DNA sequence: TGCGCCAGCAGCCATCCTAGACAGGGGTTCTACACCTTC. The J gene is TRBJ1-2, the V gene TRBV4-1; 8 positions agree with TRBD1. Germline values: CDR1 MGHRA, CDR2 YSYEKL. J was trimmed by 10 bases and V by 3 bases; bases with no gene match: 7. The CDR3 has 13 amino acids.

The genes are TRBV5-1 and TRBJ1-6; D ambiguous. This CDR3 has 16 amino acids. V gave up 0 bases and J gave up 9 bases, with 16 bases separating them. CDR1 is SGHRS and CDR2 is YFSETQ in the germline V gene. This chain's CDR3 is CASSLDRLLSSSPLHF. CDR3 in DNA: TGCGCCAGCAGCTTGGACCGACTCCTTTCAAGTTCACCCCTCCACTTT.

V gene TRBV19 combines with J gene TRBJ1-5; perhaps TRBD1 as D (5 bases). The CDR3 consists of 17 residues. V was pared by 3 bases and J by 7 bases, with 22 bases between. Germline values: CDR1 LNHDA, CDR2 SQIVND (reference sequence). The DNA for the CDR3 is TGTGCCAGTAGTATGTGGGGCCTCGACGGGGGAAACCAGCCCCAGCATTTT. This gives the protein CASSMWGLDGGNQPQHF.

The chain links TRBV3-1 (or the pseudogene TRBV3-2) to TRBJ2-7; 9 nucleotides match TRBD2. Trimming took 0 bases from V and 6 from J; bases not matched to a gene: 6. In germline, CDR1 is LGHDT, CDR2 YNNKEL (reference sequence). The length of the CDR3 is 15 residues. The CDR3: CASSQEVAGGGEQYF. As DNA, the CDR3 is TGTGCCAGCAGCCAAGAGGTGGCGGGAGGGGGCGAGCAGTACTTC.

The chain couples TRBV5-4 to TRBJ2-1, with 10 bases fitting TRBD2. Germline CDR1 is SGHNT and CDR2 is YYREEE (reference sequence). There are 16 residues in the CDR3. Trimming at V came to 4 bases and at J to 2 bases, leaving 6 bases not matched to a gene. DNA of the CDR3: TGTGCCAGCAGCGGTAGGACTAGCGGTGCCTACAATGAGCAGTTCTTC. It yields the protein CASSGRTSGAYNEQFF.

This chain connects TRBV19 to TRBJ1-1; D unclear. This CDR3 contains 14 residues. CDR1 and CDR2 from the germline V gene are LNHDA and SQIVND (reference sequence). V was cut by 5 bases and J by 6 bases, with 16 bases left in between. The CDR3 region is CASSHTGEGAEAFF. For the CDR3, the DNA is TGTGCCAGTAGTCACACTGGGGAGGGCGCTGAAGCTTTCTTT.

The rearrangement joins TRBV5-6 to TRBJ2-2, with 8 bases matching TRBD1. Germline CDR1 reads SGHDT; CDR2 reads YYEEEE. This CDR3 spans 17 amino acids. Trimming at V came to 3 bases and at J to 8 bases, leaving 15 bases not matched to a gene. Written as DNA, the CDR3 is TGTGCCAGCAGCTCCACCCGAAGACAGGGGAAGGAAGGGGAGCTGTTTTTT. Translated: CASSSTRRQGKEGELFF.

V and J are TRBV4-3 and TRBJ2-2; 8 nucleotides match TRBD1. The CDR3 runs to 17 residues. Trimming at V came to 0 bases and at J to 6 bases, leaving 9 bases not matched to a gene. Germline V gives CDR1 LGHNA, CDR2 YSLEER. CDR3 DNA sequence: TGCGCCAGCAGCCAAGATGCAGGGGGCGGCGTCGCCGGGGAGCTGTTTTTT. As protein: CASSQDAGGGVAGELFF.

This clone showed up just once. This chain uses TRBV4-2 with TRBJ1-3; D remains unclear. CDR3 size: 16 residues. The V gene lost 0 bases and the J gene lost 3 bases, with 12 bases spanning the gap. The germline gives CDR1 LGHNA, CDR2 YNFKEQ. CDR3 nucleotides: TGTGCCAGCAGCCAAGATCAGCAACGGGGTGGAAACACCATATATTTT. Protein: CASSQDQQRGGNTIYF.

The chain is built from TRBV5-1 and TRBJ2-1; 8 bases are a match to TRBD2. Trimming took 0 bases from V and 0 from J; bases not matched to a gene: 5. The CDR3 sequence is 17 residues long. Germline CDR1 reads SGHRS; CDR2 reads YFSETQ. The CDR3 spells CASSLVASGLSYNEQFF. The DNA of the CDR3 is TGCGCCAGCAGCTTGGTCGCTAGCGGGCTCTCCTACAATGAGCAGTTCTTC.

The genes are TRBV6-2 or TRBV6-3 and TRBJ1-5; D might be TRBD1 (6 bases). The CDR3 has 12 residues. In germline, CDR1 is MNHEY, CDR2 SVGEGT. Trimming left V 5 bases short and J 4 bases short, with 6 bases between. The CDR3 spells CASSQGNQPQHF. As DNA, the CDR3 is TGTGCCAGCAGTCAGGGGAATCAGCCCCAGCATTTT.